One and the same sample provided the 12 T cell receptor beta chains below, sequenced in a study of Graves' ophthalmopathy and Graves' hyperthyroidism. TCR beta CDR3 amplification used RNA transcripts. HTBI primers served in a first-round RT-PCR, which a second-round multiplex PCR followed. TCRdb redid the calling of the multiplex PCR reads with MiXCR, one entry per CDR3 protein. The data hold about 390,000 distinct CDR3 sequences, with approximately 15% observed a single time. The sample taken for sequencing was peripheral blood. Receptors were obtained from a young woman with stable Graves' hyperthyroidism.

This chain joins TRBV7-8 and TRBJ2-2, with D hard to call. V was trimmed by 5 bases and J by 5 bases, leaving 15 bases between them. This CDR3 spans 15 amino acids. Germline V lookup: CDR1 SGHVS, CDR2 FQNEAQ. CDR3 DNA sequence: TGTGCCAGCAGCCGGACCCTTGGTTATACCGGGGAGCTGTTTTTT. The encoded protein is CASSRTLGYTGELFF.

Concerning this clonotype: Lacking the conserved final phenylalanine or tryptophan, this CDR3 likely reflects a read error. This chain links TRBV4-1 with TRBJ1-1; no clear D. From germline, CDR1 is MGHRA and CDR2 YSYEKL. The CDR3 sequence is 16 residues long. V dropped 0 bases and J dropped 0 bases, with 11 bases sitting between them. The CDR3 DNA follows: TGCGCCAGCAGCCAAGATTCAGCAGGTTTGAACACTGAAGCTTTCTCT. It encodes CASSQDSAGLNTEAFS.

This clonotype was counted ten times or more. The chain joins TRBV6-5 to TRBJ2-2, with 7 nucleotides matching TRBD1. V shed 6 bases and J 3 bases; nucleotides not matched to a gene: 7. The CDR3 spans 15 residues. Per the germline V gene, CDR1 is MNHEY and CDR2 is SVGAGI. The chain's CDR3 is CASSRTGPDTGELFF. As DNA, the CDR3 is TGTGCCAGCAGCCGGACAGGTCCGGACACCGGGGAGCTGTTTTTT.

This clonotype turned up a few times. The genes are TRBV19 and TRBJ1-1; 8 nucleotides align to TRBD1. Germline loops: CDR1 LNHDA, CDR2 SQIVND (reference sequence). V lost 5 bases and J lost 1; bases outside the gene matches: 3. The CDR3 has 14 residues. In DNA form, the CDR3 reads TGTGCCAGTAGTCGGGACAGGCGGAACACTGAAGCTTTCTTT. Encoded protein: CASSRDRRNTEAFF.

In this sample, this clonotype turned up many times. CDR3 coding DNA: TGCAGTGCTAACCCACAGGGGAGGTGGAACACTGAAGCTTTCTTT. Translated, it gives CSANPQGRWNTEAFF. This chain uses TRBV20-1 with TRBJ1-1, with TRBD1 matching over 7 bases. The CDR3 spans 15 residues. Germline V gene data show CDR1 as DFQATT and CDR2 as SNEGSKA (reference sequence). Trimming at V came to 4 bases and at J to 1 base, leaving 9 bases not matched to a gene.

This clonotype was counted ten times or more. The rearrangement links TRBV6-1 to TRBJ1-2, with no clear D. Germline CDR1 is MNHNS and CDR2 is SASEGT. The CDR3 totals 13 residues. The germline V and J ends were trimmed by 5 bases and 6 bases, with 13 bases remaining between them. CDR3 in DNA: TGTGCCAGCAGTCGGAAGCGTATTGATGGCTACACCTTC. It yields the protein CASSRKRIDGYTF.

This clonotype was detected ten times or more. The chain couples TRBV11-2 to TRBJ1-2; D gene unclear. The CDR3 consists of 12 residues. CDR1 is SGHAT, CDR2 FQNNGV, per germline. V was shortened by 6 bases and J by 8 bases, with 13 bases between the two germline ends. CDR3 DNA: TGTGCCAGCAGTGCTGGGTCGGAGGGCTACACCTTC. Translation gives CASSAGSEGYTF.

This clonotype was seen at least ten times. This sequence joins TRBV4-1 and TRBJ2-7; D possibly corresponds to TRBD1 (5 bases). This CDR3 is 17 amino acids long. V lost 2 bases and J lost 4, with 21 bases in between. Germline assignment: CDR1 MGHRA and CDR2 YSYEKL. The CDR3: CASSQPLVGQARYEQYF. As DNA, the CDR3 is TGCGCCAGCAGCCAACCTTTAGTTGGACAAGCGAGATACGAGCAGTACTTC.

There are many counts of this clonotype. The gene calls are TRBV2 and TRBJ2-7; D possibly uses TRBD1 or TRBD2 (7 bases each). The CDR3 extends over 12 amino acids. The germline V gene encodes CDR1 SNHLY and CDR2 FYNNEI. The ends were cut back, 8 bases at V and 2 bases at J, with 10 bases in the middle. The CDR3 spells CASQGGTYEQYF. CDR3 DNA sequence: TGTGCCAGCCAGGGGGGGACCTACGAGCAGTACTTC.

The table lists this clonotype with many counts. The chain uses TRBV10-3 and TRBJ1-1; D is unresolved. Germline CDR1 reads ENHRY; CDR2 reads SYGVKD. The CDR3 sequence is 11 residues long. Trimming took 6 bases from V and 9 from J, leaving 11 bases between them. The CDR3 protein is CAIRETGKAFF. The CDR3 DNA reads TGTGCCATCAGAGAGACTGGTAAAGCTTTCTTT.

In its sample, this clonotype was seen many times. The V and J genes are TRBV29-1 and TRBJ1-1, with 9 bases lining up with TRBD1. Germline V gene lookup returns CDR1 SQVTM and CDR2 ANQGSEA. V lost 5 bases to trimming and J lost 8 bases; unmatched junction nucleotides: 9. The CDR3 is 13 residues long. CDR3 sequence reads: CSVLRDRDGEAFF. The CDR3 DNA follows: TGCAGCGTTTTGAGGGACAGGGACGGGGAAGCTTTCTTT.

This clonotype was picked up many times. The chain joins TRBV20-1 to TRBJ1-6; weak D call: TRBD1 (6 bases). This CDR3 has 13 amino acids. Germline values: CDR1 DFQATT, CDR2 SNEGSKA (reference sequence). Trimming stripped 6 bases from V and 10 bases from J, with 16 bases between. The CDR3 sequence: CSAGPGQGSPLHF. The CDR3 nucleotides read TGCAGTGCGGGGCCGGGACAAGGGTCACCCCTCCACTTT.